The T cell receptor (beta chain) under discussion was sequenced for a study of cytomegalovirus exposure and HLA in healthy donors. The study ran its PCR with 60 Vbeta and 13 Jbeta primers. Here immunoSEQ multiplex PCR was the method, and the copy in TCRdb shows in-frame clones only, minus some. Listed are around 75,000 clones; roughly 0.9% falls within the top ten. This CDR3 has 13 amino acids. Trimming left V 2 bases short and J 7 bases short, with 8 bases between. Germline CDR1 and CDR2: LNHDA and SQIVND (reference sequence). The receptor was isolated from a boy younger than 18 in good health and CMV-seronegative. Sequenced: PBMCs. V usage is TRBV19 and J usage is TRBJ2-2, with TRBD2 as a possible D gene (6 bases). The CDR3 DNA reads TGTGCCAGTAGTATAACCGGGGGCGGGGAGCTGTTTTTT. This sequence encodes CASSITGGGELFF.